Described below is a single TCR beta chain sequence and its context. Its recognized antigen is unknown. No qualities accompany the bases; no much larger clone lies one base away. Receptor amplification or capture employed RT-PCR. Data came from an Illumina HiSeq 2500. The public reads were reanalyzed by TCRdb: fastp trimming at Q25, MiXCR alignment, in-frame beta chains only. Every distinct CDR3 protein forms one entry, paired with its most common genes and DNA. The sample table lists roughly 670,000 distinct CDR3 sequences, 12% to 15% of them with a count of one. The leading ten clones occupy 6% to 9.5% of the sample. This entry comes from a study of response to subunit inactivated influenza vaccine (dated by TCRdb to 2016 to 2019). About the investigation overall: Deep quantitative profiling of the T cell receptor repertoire was used in the study to follow responses to a trivalent subunit inactivated influenza vaccine.

The germline V gene gives CDR1 as MNHEY and CDR2 as SVGEGT. V has 5 bases trimmed and J has 4 bases trimmed; junction bases matching no gene number 9. The CDR3 numbers 17 residues from cysteine through phenylalanine. Only the CDR3 DNA is retained, 51 bases long and in frame from the first base. Findings and caveats that apply to the study as a whole: It was suggested by the authors that each seasonal influenza vaccination may recruit only a limited number of new T cells.

This TCR came from a man in his fifties or sixties who received an inactivated influenza vaccine. Donor details come from another sample of the same person, matched by shared clones. The rearranged segments are TRBV6-2 or TRBV6-3 and TRBJ2-2; 11 junctional bases match TRBD1. Sample: PBMCs from blood, taken 14 days before vaccination. The nucleotide sequence reads TGTGCCAGCAGTCCACGCAGGACAGGGGGCAGCACCGGGGAGCTGTTTTTT. This is translated as CASSPRRTGGSTGELFF.